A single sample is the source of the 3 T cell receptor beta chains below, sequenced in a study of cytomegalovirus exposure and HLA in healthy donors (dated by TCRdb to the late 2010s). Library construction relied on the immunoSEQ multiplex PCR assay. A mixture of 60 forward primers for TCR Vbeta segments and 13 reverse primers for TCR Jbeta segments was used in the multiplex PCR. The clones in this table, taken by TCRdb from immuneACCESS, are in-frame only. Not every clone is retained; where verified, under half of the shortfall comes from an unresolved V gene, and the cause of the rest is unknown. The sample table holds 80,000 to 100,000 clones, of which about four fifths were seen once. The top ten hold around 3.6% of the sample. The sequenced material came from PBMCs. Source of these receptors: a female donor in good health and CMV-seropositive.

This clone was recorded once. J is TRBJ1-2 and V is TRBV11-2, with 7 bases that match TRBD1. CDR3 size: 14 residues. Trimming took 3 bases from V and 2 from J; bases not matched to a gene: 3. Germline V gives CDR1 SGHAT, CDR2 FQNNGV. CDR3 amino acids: CASSLGQRNYGYTF. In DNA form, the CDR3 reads TGTGCCAGCAGCTTGGGACAGCGAAACTATGGCTACACCTTC.

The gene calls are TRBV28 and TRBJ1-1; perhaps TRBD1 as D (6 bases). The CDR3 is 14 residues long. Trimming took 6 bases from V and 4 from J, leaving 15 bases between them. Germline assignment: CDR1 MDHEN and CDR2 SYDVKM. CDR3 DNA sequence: TGTGCCAGCAGCGAACGTAGGGGGAGCACTGAAGCTTTCTTT. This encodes CASSERRGSTEAFF. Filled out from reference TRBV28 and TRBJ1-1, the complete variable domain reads DVKVTQSSRYLVKRTGEKVFLECVQDMDHENMFWYRQDPGLGLRLIYFSYDVKMKEKGDIPEGYSVSREKKERFSLILESASTNQTSMYLCASSERRGSTEAFFGQGTRLTVV.

This CDR3 is CACNPGISYEQYF. Here the CDR3 DNA reads TGTGCCTGTAATCCGGGTATCTCCTACGAGCAGTACTTC. The chain couples TRBV6-6 to TRBJ2-7; D is unresolved. The CDR3 length is 13 residues. V lost 11 bases and J lost 0, with 14 bases in between. The germline gives CDR1 MNHNY, CDR2 SVGAGI (reference sequence).